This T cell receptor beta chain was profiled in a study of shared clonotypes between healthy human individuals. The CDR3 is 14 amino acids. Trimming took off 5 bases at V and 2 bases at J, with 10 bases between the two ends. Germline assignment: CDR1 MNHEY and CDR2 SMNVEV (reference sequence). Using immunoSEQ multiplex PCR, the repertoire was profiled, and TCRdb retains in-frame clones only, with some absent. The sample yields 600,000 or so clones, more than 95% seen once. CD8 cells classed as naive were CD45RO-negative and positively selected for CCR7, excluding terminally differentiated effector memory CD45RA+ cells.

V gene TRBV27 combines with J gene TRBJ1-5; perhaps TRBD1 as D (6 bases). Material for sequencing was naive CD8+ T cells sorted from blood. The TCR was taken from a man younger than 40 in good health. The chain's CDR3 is CASSTRQGNQPQHF. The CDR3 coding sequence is TGTGCCAGCAGTACCCGACAGGGCAATCAGCCCCAGCATTTT.